This T cell receptor (beta chain) was retrieved from a study of human T cells and chemical hapten exposure. Study-level background: Enrolled patients were predominantly female and had alopecia areata, totalis or universalis.

This clonotype was seen a few times. The CDR3 contains 15 residues. Germline CDR1 and CDR2: SGHAT and FQDESV (reference sequence). Trimming took off 2 bases at V and 1 base at J, with 11 bases between the two ends. Via MiXCR, TCRdb re-called the RACE reads, giving one row per CDR3 protein. The table includes roughly 180,000 distinct CDR3 sequences, 20% to 25% detected once. Time point described: patch test 1, 2 weeks after DPC sensitization. The treatment denotes: therapeutic diphenylcyclopropenone sensitization with weekly scalp DPC. The drawing of blood occurred before each patch test was applied. This TCR was recovered from a woman aged 50 to 65 with alopecia areata. Some clones in this sample may be carry-over from other donors' samples. This specimen was whole blood, taken in connection with sensitization to the hapten diphenylcyclopropenone (DPC). The chain uses TRBV11-1 and TRBJ2-5; tentative D call: TRBD1 (5 bases). CDR3 nucleotide sequence: TGTGCCAGCAGCTTAAACCCACAGGCCCAAGAGACCCAGTACTTC. Protein: CASSLNPQAQETQYF.